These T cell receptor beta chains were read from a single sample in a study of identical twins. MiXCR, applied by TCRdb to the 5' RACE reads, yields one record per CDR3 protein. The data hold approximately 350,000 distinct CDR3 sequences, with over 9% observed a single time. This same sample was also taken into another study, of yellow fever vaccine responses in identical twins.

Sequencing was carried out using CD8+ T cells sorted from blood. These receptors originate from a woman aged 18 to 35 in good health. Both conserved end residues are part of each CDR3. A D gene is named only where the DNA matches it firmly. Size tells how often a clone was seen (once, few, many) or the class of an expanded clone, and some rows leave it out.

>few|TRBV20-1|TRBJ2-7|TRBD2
CSARNGLAGALTPTISYEQYF
TGCAGTGCTAGAAATGGACTAGCGGGTGCCCTCACACCCACGATAAGTTACGAGCAGTACTTC
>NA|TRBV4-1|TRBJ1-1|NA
CASSQGPGANTEAFF
TGCGCCAGCAGCCAAGGCCCCGGGGCGAACACTGAAGCTTTCTTT
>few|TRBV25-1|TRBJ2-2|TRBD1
CASSEVQGDTGELFF
TGTGCCAGCAGTGAGGTACAGGGGGACACCGGGGAGCTGTTTTTT
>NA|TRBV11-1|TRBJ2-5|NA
CASSSGAVLQETQYF
TGTGCCAGCAGCTCGGGGGCAGTACTCCAAGAGACCCAGTACTTC
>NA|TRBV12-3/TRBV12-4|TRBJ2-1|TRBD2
CASSPRLAGGSDEQFF
TGTGCCAGCAGTCCACGACTAGCGGGAGGTAGCGATGAGCAGTTCTTC
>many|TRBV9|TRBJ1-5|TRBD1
CASSPGTGGQPQHF
TGTGCCAGCAGCCCGGGGACAGGGGGACAGCCCCAGCATTTT
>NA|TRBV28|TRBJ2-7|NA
CASSSTGFHEQYF
TGTGCCAGCAGTTCCACAGGGTTCCACGAGCAGTACTTC
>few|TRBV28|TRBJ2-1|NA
CASSSGTVYNEQFF
TGTGCCAGCAGTTCCGGGACCGTATACAATGAGCAGTTCTTC
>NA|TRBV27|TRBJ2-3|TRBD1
CASRPRDRGRGAGESTDTQYF
TGTGCCAGCAGACCCCGGGACAGGGGGCGTGGTGCGGGGGAAAGCACAGATACGCAGTATTTT
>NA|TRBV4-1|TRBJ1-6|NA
CASSQEAATDYNSPLHF
TGCGCCAGCAGCCAAGAAGCTGCGACAGATTATAATTCACCCCTCCACTTT
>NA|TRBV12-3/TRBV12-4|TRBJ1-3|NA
CASTKGGNTIYF
TGTGCCAGCACAAAAGGTGGAAACACCATATATTTT
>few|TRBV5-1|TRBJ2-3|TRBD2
CASRAGLASTDTQYF
TGCGCCAGCAGGGCGGGACTAGCGAGCACAGATACGCAGTATTTT
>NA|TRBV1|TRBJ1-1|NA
CTSSQDRVRTEAFF
TGCACCAGCAGCCAGGACAGGGTAAGGACTGAAGCTTTCTTT
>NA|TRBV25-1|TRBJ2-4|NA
CASSESLGALGKNIQYF
TGTGCCAGCAGTGAGTCGTTAGGGGCCCTGGGCAAAAACATTCAGTACTTC
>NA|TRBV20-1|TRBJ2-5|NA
CSARQDYLPQETQYF
TGCAGTGCTAGACAGGACTACCTGCCTCAAGAGACCCAGTACTTC
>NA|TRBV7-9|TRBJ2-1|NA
CASSLDRGYSSYNEQFF
TGTGCCAGCTCACTGGATAGGGGCTACAGCTCCTACAATGAGCAGTTCTTC
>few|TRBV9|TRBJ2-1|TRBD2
CASSALTSGRDNEQFF
TGTGCCAGCAGCGCACTAACTAGCGGGCGAGACAATGAGCAGTTCTTC
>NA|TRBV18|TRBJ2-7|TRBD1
CASSPRGQGWAYEQYF
TGTGCCAGCTCACCAAGGGGGCAGGGGTGGGCCTACGAGCAGTACTTC
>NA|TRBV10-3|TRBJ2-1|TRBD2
CAISESIPPLAGGPIYNEQFF
TGTGCCATCAGTGAGTCGATCCCCCCCTTAGCGGGGGGACCTATTTACAATGAGCAGTTCTTC
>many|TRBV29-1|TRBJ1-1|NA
CSVEDRSFKGITMNTEAFF
TGCAGCGTTGAAGATCGGAGCTTTAAGGGTATAACCATGAACACTGAAGCTTTCTTT
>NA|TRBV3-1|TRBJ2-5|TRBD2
CASSHRDSGRAQETQYF
TGTGCCAGCAGCCACCGGGATAGCGGGAGGGCCCAGGAGACCCAGTACTTC
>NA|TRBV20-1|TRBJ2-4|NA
CSASREQGGQYF
TGCAGTGCTAGCCGCGAACAGGGTGGCCAGTACTTC
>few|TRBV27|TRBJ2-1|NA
CASSLSLSYNEQFF
TGTGCCAGCAGTTTATCCTTATCCTACAATGAGCAGTTCTTC
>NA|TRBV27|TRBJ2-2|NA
CASSPGGGDLGTGELFF
TGTGCCAGCAGTCCAGGGGGGGGAGACTTAGGCACCGGGGAGCTGTTTTTT
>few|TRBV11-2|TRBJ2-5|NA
CASSFNEAPQETQYF
TGTGCCAGCAGCTTTAACGAGGCTCCCCAAGAGACCCAGTACTTC
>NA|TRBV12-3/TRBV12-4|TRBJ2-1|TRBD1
CASSLETGEPDENEQFF
TGTGCCAGCAGTTTAGAGACAGGGGAGCCGGATGAGAATGAGCAGTTCTTC
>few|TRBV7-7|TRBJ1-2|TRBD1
CANGGGGPNYGYTF
TGTGCCAACGGAGGAGGGGGCCCTAACTATGGCTACACCTTC
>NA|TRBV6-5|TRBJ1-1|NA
CASSYRTGTEAFF
TGTGCCAGCAGTTACAGGACGGGCACTGAAGCTTTCTTT
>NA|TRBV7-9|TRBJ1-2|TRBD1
CASSHPTVETGDYGYTF
TGTGCCAGCAGCCATCCAACGGTCGAGACAGGGGACTATGGCTACACCTTC
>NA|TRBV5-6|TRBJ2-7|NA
CASSPGLSSYEQYF
TGTGCCAGCAGCCCCGGGTTGTCGTCCTACGAGCAGTACTTC
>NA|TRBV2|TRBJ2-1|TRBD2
CASSVEGSGKVYNEQFF
TGTGCCAGCAGTGTTGAAGGTAGCGGGAAAGTCTACAATGAGCAGTTCTTC
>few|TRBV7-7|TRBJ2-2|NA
CASSSGVGTGELFF
TGTGCCAGCAGCTCCGGGGTGGGCACCGGGGAGCTGTTTTTT
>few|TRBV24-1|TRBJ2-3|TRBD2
CATSDFGTSGSTGTQYF
TGTGCCACCAGTGATTTTGGGACTAGCGGGAGTACTGGTACGCAGTATTTT
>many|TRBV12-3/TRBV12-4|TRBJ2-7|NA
CASSKTRYEQYF
TGTGCCAGCAGTAAGACTCGATACGAGCAGTACTTC
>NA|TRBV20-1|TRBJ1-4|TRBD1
CSARDRDRVLFNEKLFF
TGCAGTGCTAGAGATCGGGACAGGGTTCTCTTTAATGAAAAACTGTTTTTT
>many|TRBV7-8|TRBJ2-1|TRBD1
CASSPDRGPYNEQFF
TGTGCCAGCAGCCCTGACAGGGGCCCTTACAATGAGCAGTTCTTC
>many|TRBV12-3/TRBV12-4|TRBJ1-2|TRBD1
CASSLAGQGRNGYTF
TGTGCCAGCAGTTTGGCGGGACAGGGGAGAAATGGCTACACCTTC
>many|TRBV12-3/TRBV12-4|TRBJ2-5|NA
CASKQGQETQYF
TGTGCCAGCAAACAGGGCCAAGAGACCCAGTACTTC
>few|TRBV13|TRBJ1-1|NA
CASSLFRPMNTEAFF
TGTGCCAGCAGCTTGTTCCGGCCCATGAACACTGAAGCTTTCTTT
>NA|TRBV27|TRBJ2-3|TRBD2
CASVQTAGEGTDTQYF
TGTGCCAGCGTACAAACGGCGGGAGAGGGCACAGATACGCAGTATTTT
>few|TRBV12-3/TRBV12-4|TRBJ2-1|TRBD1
CASSLLGQVRDNEQFF
TGTGCCAGCAGTTTACTCGGACAGGTCCGGGACAATGAGCAGTTCTTC
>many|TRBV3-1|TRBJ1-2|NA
CASSQRRYYLHGYTF
TGTGCCAGCAGCCAGCGACGATACTACCTTCATGGCTACACCTTC
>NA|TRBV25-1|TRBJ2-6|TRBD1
CASSASTGTGRFSGANVLTF
TGTGCCAGCAGTGCCTCCACCGGGACAGGCCGATTCTCTGGGGCCAACGTCCTGACTTTC
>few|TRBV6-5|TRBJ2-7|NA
CASSHPWTTQDEQYF
TGTGCCAGCAGTCACCCATGGACGACCCAAGACGAGCAGTACTTC
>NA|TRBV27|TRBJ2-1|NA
CASSLLGLISNEQFF
TGTGCCAGCAGTTTGTTAGGACTTATATCCAATGAGCAGTTCTTC
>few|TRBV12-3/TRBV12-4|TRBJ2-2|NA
CASRTPLGGYGELFF
TGTGCCAGCAGAACCCCACTAGGGGGGTACGGGGAGCTGTTTTTT
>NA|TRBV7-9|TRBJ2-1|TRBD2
CASSALDGGEYNEQFF
TGTGCCAGCAGCGCGTTGGACGGGGGGGAGTACAATGAGCAGTTCTTC
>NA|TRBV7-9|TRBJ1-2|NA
CASSLEFTGTDNGYTF
TGTGCCAGCAGCTTAGAGTTTACGGGGACTGACAATGGCTACACCTTC
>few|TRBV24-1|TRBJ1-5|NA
CATSDEGMGNQPQHF
TGTGCCACCAGTGATGAGGGTATGGGCAATCAGCCCCAGCATTTT
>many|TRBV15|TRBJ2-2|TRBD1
CATSRDQSTGFSTGELFF
TGTGCCACCAGCAGAGATCAATCGACAGGGTTTAGCACCGGGGAGCTGTTTTTT